The 5 T cell receptor beta chains in this list originate from one sample, sequenced in a study of T cell changes during pregnancy in multiple sclerosis. Here immunoSEQ multiplex PCR was the method, and the copy in TCRdb shows in-frame clones only, minus some. Of about 120,000 clones listed, 80% to 95% are singletons. Source: peripheral blood, taken before pregnancy. The origin of the receptors is a female donor with multiple sclerosis, enrolled in a pregnancy study.

V and J are TRBV15 and TRBJ1-2; D gene uncertain. CDR1 is LNHNV and CDR2 is YYDKDF in the germline V gene (reference sequence). This CDR3 is 14 amino acids long. Trimming pared 0 bases from V and 3 bases from J, leaving 8 bases between. CDR3 nucleotides: TGTGCCACCAGCAGAGATTTCGGGGACTATGGCTACACCTTC. Translating it yields CATSRDFGDYGYTF.

The chain employs TRBV7-3 and TRBJ1-1, with D possibly TRBD1 on 5 matching bases. From germline, CDR1 is SGHTA and CDR2 FQGTGA. This CDR3 is built from 13 residues. V was pared by 5 bases and J by 5 bases, with 12 bases between. CDR3 residues: CASSQQRGTEAFF. In nucleotides, the CDR3 is TGTGCCAGCAGCCAACAAAGGGGAACTGAAGCTTTCTTT.

V and J are TRBV5-1 and TRBJ2-5; 15 positions agree with TRBD2. The germline V gene has CDR1 SGHRS and CDR2 YFSETQ. The CDR3 has 20 residues. Losses at the gene ends were 4 bases for V and 4 bases for J; bases not matched to a gene: 17. The CDR3 here is CASSLWGSGTSGGIGETQYF. The CDR3 DNA reads TGCGCCAGCAGCCTATGGGGGTCCGGGACTAGCGGGGGGATAGGAGAGACCCAGTACTTC.

The chain employs TRBV27 and TRBJ2-7, with a weak D call TRBD1 (6 bases). Germline CDR1 MNHEY, CDR2 SMNVEV (reference sequence). The CDR3 length is 14 residues. The germline V and J ends were trimmed by 3 bases and 3 bases, with 12 bases remaining between them. The CDR3 region is CASSFGRQVYEQYF. As DNA, the CDR3 is TGTGCCAGCAGTTTTGGGCGACAGGTCTACGAGCAGTACTTC.

This chain connects TRBV4-2 to TRBJ1-3; no definite D call. The CDR3 extends over 14 amino acids. V lost 0 bases, J lost 2 bases, and 5 bases lay in between. Germline assignment: CDR1 LGHNA and CDR2 YNFKEQ. In nucleotides, the CDR3 is TGTGCCAGCAGCCAAGAGCAGACTGGAAACACCATATATTTT. Translation gives CASSQEQTGNTIYF.